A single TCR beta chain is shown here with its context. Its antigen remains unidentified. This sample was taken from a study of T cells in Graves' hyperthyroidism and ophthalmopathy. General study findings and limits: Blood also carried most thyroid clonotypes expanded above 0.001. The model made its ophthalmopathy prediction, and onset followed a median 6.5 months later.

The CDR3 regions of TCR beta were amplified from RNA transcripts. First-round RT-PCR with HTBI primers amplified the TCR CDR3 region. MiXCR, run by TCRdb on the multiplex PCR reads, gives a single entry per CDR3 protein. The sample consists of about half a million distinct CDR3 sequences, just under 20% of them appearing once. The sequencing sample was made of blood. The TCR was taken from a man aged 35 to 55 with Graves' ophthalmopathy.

Here the CDR3 DNA reads TGTGCCAGCAGCGCCCCAGGGAGGCAAGTACGGCAGCCCCAGCATTTT. Translating gives CASSAPGRQVRQPQHF. This chain connects TRBV5-4 to TRBJ1-5; D is perhaps TRBD1 (5 bases). Between the trimmed V and J ends, which lost 4 bases and 7 bases, there was a span of 21 bases. The germline V gene encodes CDR1 SGHNT and CDR2 YYREEE (reference sequence). The CDR3 has 16 residues. The full variable domain, its missing parts supplied by reference TRBV5-4 and TRBJ1-5, is ETGVTQSPTHLIKTRGQQVTLRCSSQSGHNTVSWYQQALGQGPQFIFQYYREEENGRGNFPPRFSGLQFPNYSSELNVNALELDDSALYLCASSAPGRQVRQPQHFGDGTRLSIL.